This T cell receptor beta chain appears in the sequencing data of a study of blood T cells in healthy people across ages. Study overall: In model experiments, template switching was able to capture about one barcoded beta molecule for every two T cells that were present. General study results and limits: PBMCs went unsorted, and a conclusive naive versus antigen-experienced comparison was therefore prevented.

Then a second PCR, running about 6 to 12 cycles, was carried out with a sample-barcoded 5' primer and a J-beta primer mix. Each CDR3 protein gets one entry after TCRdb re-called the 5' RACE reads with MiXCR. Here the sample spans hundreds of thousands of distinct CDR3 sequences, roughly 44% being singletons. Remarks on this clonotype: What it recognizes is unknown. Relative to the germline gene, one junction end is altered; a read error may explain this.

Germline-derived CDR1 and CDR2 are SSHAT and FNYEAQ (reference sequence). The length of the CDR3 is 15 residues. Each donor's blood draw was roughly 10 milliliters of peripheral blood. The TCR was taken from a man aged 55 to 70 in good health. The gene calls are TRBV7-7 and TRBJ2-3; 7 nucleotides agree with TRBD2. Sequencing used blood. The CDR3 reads CASSLDGQGGDTQYF. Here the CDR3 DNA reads TGTGCTAGCAGCTTAGATGGGCAGGGAGGGGATACGCAGTATTTT.